This T cell receptor beta chain was found in a study of OX40 agonist ivuxolimab in advanced cancers. Looking at the study overall: Among those treated, three patients had partial responses, one with hepatocellular carcinoma and two with cutaneous melanoma.

Germline lookup yields CDR1 MNHNS and CDR2 SASEGT. Trimming pared 3 bases from V and 2 bases from J, leaving 9 bases between. CDR3 length: 14 amino acids. A single count supports this clone. The protocol was immunoSEQ multiplex PCR, while the TCRdb copy is restricted to in-frame clones and leaves out a portion. In the table there are about 68,000 clones, about 83% of which are singletons. The chain is built from TRBV6-1 and TRBJ2-3, with D possibly TRBD2 on 5 matching bases. The receptor comes from an adult with an advanced solid tumor such as melanoma, head and neck, liver or kidney cancer. This material consisted of CD4+ or CD8+ T cells sorted from blood, taken in a trial of the OX40 agonist ivuxolimab. In nucleotides, the CDR3 is TGTGCCAGCAGTGATGTGACTAACACAGATACGCAGTATTTT. Translating it yields CASSDVTNTDTQYF.